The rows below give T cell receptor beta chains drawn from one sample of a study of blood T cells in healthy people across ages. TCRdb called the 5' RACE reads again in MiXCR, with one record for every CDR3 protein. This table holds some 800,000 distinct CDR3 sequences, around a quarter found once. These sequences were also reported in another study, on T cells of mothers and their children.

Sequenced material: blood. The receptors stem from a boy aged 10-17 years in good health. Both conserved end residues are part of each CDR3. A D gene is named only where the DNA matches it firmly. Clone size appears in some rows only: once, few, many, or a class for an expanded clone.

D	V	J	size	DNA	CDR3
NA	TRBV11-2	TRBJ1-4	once	TGTGCCAGCAGCCCCTACAAGGGTAATGAAAAACTGTTTTTT	CASSPYKGNEKLFF
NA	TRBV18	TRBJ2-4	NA	TGTGCCAGCTCACCAGATGCTGGGCTAGGCAACATTCAGTACTTC	CASSPDAGLGNIQYF
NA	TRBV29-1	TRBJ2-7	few	TGCAGCGTTGCGCGCGGACCCCTACAGGGCGAGCAGTACTTC	CSVARGPLQGEQYF
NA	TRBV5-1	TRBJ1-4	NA	TGCGCCAGCAGCCCAACACAGGCAACTAATGAAAAACTGTTTTTT	CASSPTQATNEKLFF
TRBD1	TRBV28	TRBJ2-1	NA	TGTGCCAGCCACGGGACAGCAAACTCCTACAATGAGCAGTTCTTC	CASHGTANSYNEQFF
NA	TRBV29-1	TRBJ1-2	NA	TGCAGCGTTGAAGATAGAGCCCTTAACTATGGCTACACCTTC	CSVEDRALNYGYTF
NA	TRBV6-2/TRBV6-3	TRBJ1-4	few	TGTGCCAGCAGTAAGAACACCGCCTTAATGAAAGAACTGTTTTTT	CASSKNTALMKELFF
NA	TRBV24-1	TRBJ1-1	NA	TGTGCCACCAGTGATTTGCGCAGGGCGAACACTGAAGCTTTCTTT	CATSDLRRANTEAFF
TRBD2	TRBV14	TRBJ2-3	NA	TGTGCCAGCAGCCACCATTTGGAGCGGGAATCAGATACGCAGTATTTT	CASSHHLERESDTQYF
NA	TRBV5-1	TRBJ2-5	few	TGCGCCAGCTCACCCGGACAGACCCTCCAAGAGACCCAGTACTTC	CASSPGQTLQETQYF
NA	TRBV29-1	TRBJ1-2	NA	TGCAGCGCTGAAGAGGGGGGAGCTGGCTACACCTTC	CSAEEGGAGYTF
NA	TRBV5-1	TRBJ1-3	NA	TGCGCCAGCAGCAATGACGGGAGCTCTGGAAACACCATATATTTT	CASSNDGSSGNTIYF
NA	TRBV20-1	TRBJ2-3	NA	TGCAGTGCTAGAGATCGGACTCGGGGTCTCACAGATACGCAGTATTTT	CSARDRTRGLTDTQYF
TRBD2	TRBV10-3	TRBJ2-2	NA	TGTGCCATCAGTGTAGCGGGGACCACCGGGGAGCTGTTTTTT	CAISVAGTTGELFF